These 20 T cell receptor beta chains were all obtained from the same sample, sequenced in a study of spatial heterogeneity in lung cancer. Indicated time point: sample taken at primary tumor resection. Researchers sequenced whole RNA taken from tumor, nontumor lung or frozen PBMC without sorting. TCRdb reanalysed the 5' RACE reads using MiXCR and keeps one entry per CDR3 protein. The sample records 2,500 to 3,000 distinct CDR3 sequences, 4.4% being singletons. This specimen was normal lung tissue next to the tumor, taken at surgery. Source of these receptors: a female donor with early-stage non-small cell lung cancer.

This clonotype was recorded many times. The library was built for alpha chains, so this beta chain is an off-target read and its size means little. The genes are TRBV12-3 or TRBV12-4 and TRBJ2-6; no firm D call. V was clipped by 7 bases and J by 0 bases, with 16 bases between them. The CDR3 runs to 17 residues. CDR3 residues: CASTRVLTSSGANVLTF. The CDR3 bases are TGTGCCAGCACCCGGGTACTGACGAGCTCTGGGGCCAACGTCCTGACTTTC.

By share of the sample, this clonotype is medium-sized. This beta chain appears as a stray read in a library generated for alpha chains; its size is not informative. The chain recombines TRBV12-3 or TRBV12-4 with TRBJ2-3, with D hard to call. Trimming removed 0 bases at V and 0 bases at J, with 10 bases between. This CDR3 spans 16 amino acids. The CDR3 loop reads CASSLAGDFSTDTQYF. In DNA, the CDR3 is TGTGCCAGCAGTTTAGCCGGAGATTTTAGCACAGATACGCAGTATTTT.

This clonotype was seen at least ten times. Within a library made for alpha chains, this beta chain is off target, and its count is uninformative. This chain uses TRBV7-2 with TRBJ1-1; D uncertain. V was pared by 4 bases and J by 1 base, with 7 bases between. The CDR3 is made up of 13 amino acids. Germline V gene sequence: CDR1 SGHTA, CDR2 FQGNSA. CDR3 DNA: TGTGCCAGCAGCTACGTTTGGAACACTGAAGCTTTCTTT. It is translated as CASSYVWNTEAFF. The full variable domain, its missing parts supplied by reference TRBV7-2 and TRBJ1-1, is GAGVSQSPSNKVTEKGKDVELRCDPISGHTALYWYRQSLGQGLEFLIYFQGNSAPDKSGLPSDRFSAERTGGSVSTLTIQRTQQEDSAVYLCASSYVWNTEAFFGQGTRLTVV.

By share, this clonotype ranks as medium-sized. The library was prepared for alpha chains; this beta chain is a stray read, so its frequency means little. The chain uses TRBV12-3 or TRBV12-4 and TRBJ2-1; D gene unclear. V was cut by 3 bases and J by 8 bases, with 5 bases left in between. This CDR3 spans 11 amino acids. CDR3 sequence: CASSFGDEQFF. DNA of the CDR3: TGTGCCAGCAGTTTTGGCGATGAGCAGTTCTTC.

This clonotype was seen many times. Little can be read into the size of this beta chain, an off-target read in a library designed for alpha chains. The rearrangement uses TRBV28 and TRBJ2-3; 10 positions match TRBD2. The V gene's germline CDR1 is MDHEN and CDR2 SYDVKM. This CDR3 comprises 19 residues. The ends lost 5 bases at V and 0 bases at J; junction bases unmatched: 14. For the CDR3, the DNA is TGTGCCAGCAGTGGGGATCTAGCGGGAGACTCTCATAGCACAGATACGCAGTATTTT. Protein product: CASSGDLAGDSHSTDTQYF.

Judged by abundance, this clonotype is medium-sized. For a library built for alpha chains, this beta chain is a stray read; little rests on its size. The chain links TRBV12-3 or TRBV12-4 to TRBJ1-1, with D uncertain. V lost 6 bases and J 4 bases, leaving 15 bases between the germline ends. The CDR3 totals 14 residues. Here the CDR3 reads CASRRASWGTEAFF. The CDR3 nucleotides read TGTGCCAGCAGAAGGGCCTCCTGGGGCACTGAAGCTTTCTTT.

This clonotype ranks as medium-sized. This beta chain is off target for a library built for alpha chains, so its abundance means little. The rearrangement joins TRBV19 to TRBJ1-5, with TRBD1 matching over 10 bases. This CDR3 spans 15 amino acids. Looked up from germline, CDR1 is LNHDA and CDR2 is SQIVND (reference sequence). With 5 bases clipped from V and 6 bases from J, the junction kept 7 bases outside the gene matches. CDR3 protein: CASSVDRGLIQPQHF. CDR3 bases: TGTGCCAGTAGTGTCGACAGGGGGCTAATTCAGCCCCAGCATTTT.

This clonotype qualifies as medium-sized. The size of this beta chain means little, since it is a stray read in a library made for alpha chains. The chain combines TRBV7-2 with TRBJ2-2; 10 bases agree with TRBD1. V was clipped by 3 bases and J by 6 bases; unmatched bases: 4. The germline V gene encodes CDR1 SGHTA and CDR2 FQGNSA. There are 15 residues in the CDR3. The CDR3 protein is CASSFGTGVSGELFF. The CDR3 nucleotides are TGTGCCAGCAGCTTCGGGACAGGGGTGTCCGGGGAGCTGTTTTTT. The full variable domain, with the rest looked up from reference TRBV7-2 and TRBJ2-2, is GAGVSQSPSNKVTEKGKDVELRCDPISGHTALYWYRQSLGQGLEFLIYFQGNSAPDKSGLPSDRFSAERTGGSVSTLTIQRTQQEDSAVYLCASSFGTGVSGELFFGEGSRLTVL.

This clonotype has just a few counts. The library was designed around alpha chains, so this beta chain is a stray read whose abundance carries little weight. This sequence joins TRBV12-5 and TRBJ2-1; TRBD2 might be the D (6 bases). CDR3 length: 16 amino acids. V shed 0 bases and J shed 4 bases, with 13 bases lying between them. Germline loops: CDR1 LGHNT, CDR2 FRNRAP. CDR3 region: CASGLVIGSLYNEQFF. CDR3 coding DNA: TGTGCTAGTGGTTTGGTAATCGGGAGCCTTTACAATGAGCAGTTCTTC.

Details on this clonotype: With the library built for alpha chains, this beta chain is off target and its frequency is not meaningful. This chain connects TRBV5-4 to TRBJ1-5, with D uncertain. The V gene lost 6 bases and the J gene lost 1 base, with 14 bases spanning the gap. Germline CDR1 SGHNT, CDR2 YYREEE (reference sequence). This CDR3 spans 15 amino acids. The CDR3 coding sequence is TGTGCCAGCAAAGACCGGATTTGGAGCAATCAGCCCCAGCATTTT. Translation: CASKDRIWSNQPQHF.

Worth noting for this clonotype: Little can be read into the size of this beta chain, an off-target read in a library designed for alpha chains. V and J are TRBV2 and TRBJ2-7; TRBD2 might be the D (5 bases). The CDR3 loop spans 13 amino acids. The V and J ends lost 5 bases and 3 bases respectively, with 11 bases between them. CDR1 and CDR2 (germline): SNHLY, FYNNEI. The CDR3 DNA is TGTGCCAGCAGTTCAGACTATCTCTACGAGCAGTACTTC. Its protein is CASSSDYLYEQYF.

This clonotype has at least ten counts. In a library made to pick up alpha chains, this beta chain is a stray read with a size that means little. CDR3 in DNA: TGCGCCAGCAGTCCTTCGACAGAGAACACTGAAGCTTTCTTT. Amino acids: CASSPSTENTEAFF. The J gene is TRBJ1-1, the V gene TRBV5-1; D is perhaps TRBD1 (5 bases). CDR1 is SGHRS, CDR2 YFSETQ, per germline. The CDR3 spans 14 residues. V lost 5 bases to trimming and J lost 1 base, with 12 bases between them.

This clonotype was recorded at least ten times. Since it is a stray read in a library aimed at alpha chains, this beta chain has a size that is not meaningful. CDR3 region: CASSSFQGYEQYV. CDR3 nucleotides: TGTGCCAGCAGTTCCTTCCAGGGTTACGAGCAGTACGTC. The chain is built from TRBV27 and TRBJ2-7, with D maybe TRBD1 (5 bases). Germline V gene lookup returns CDR1 MNHEY and CDR2 SMNVEV (reference sequence). The V end lost 4 bases, the J end lost 4 bases, and 11 bases lay between the germline ends. CDR3 size: 13 residues.

With regard to this clonotype: The library was prepared for alpha chains; this beta chain is a stray read, so its frequency means little. As DNA, the CDR3 is TGTGCCAGCAGTCATAGGGTCACAGATACGCAGTATTTT. It is translated as CASSHRVTDTQYF. The gene calls are TRBV12-3 or TRBV12-4 and TRBJ2-3; D is unresolved. The CDR3 contains 13 residues. V was cut by 5 bases and J by 2 bases, with 8 bases left in between.

This clonotype appeared many times. A library made for alpha chains picked up this beta chain off target, so its size means little. The CDR3 loop reads CASSNQETQYF. CDR3 DNA sequence: TGTGCCAGCAGCAACCAAGAGACCCAGTACTTC. The V gene is TRBV11-2, the J gene TRBJ2-5; no reliable D call. The germline V gene encodes CDR1 SGHAT and CDR2 FQNNGV. The CDR3 loop spans 11 amino acids. The germline V and J ends were trimmed by 5 bases and 0 bases, with 1 base remaining between them.

This clonotype was counted at least ten times. In a library made to pick up alpha chains, this beta chain is a stray read with a size that means little. The V call is TRBV19, the J call TRBJ2-2; 8 nucleotides match TRBD1. The junction had 16 bases not matched to a gene; V was cut back by 6 bases and J by 4 bases. The CDR3 consists of 18 residues. CDR1 and CDR2 from the germline V gene are LNHDA and SQIVND (reference sequence). CDR3 loop: CASRPYPGQVILTGELFF. CDR3 in DNA: TGTGCCAGTAGACCATATCCGGGACAGGTGATCCTCACCGGGGAGCTGTTTTTT.

This clonotype rates as medium-sized (0.01 to 0.1%). For a library built for alpha chains, this beta chain is a stray read; little rests on its size. The J gene is TRBJ2-1, the V gene TRBV10-3; D remains ambiguous. Germline-derived CDR1 and CDR2 are ENHRY and SYGVKD. Trimming left V 7 bases short and J 3 bases short, with 13 bases between. CDR3 length: 14 residues. This CDR3 reads CAITADRDYNEQFF. The DNA of the CDR3 is TGTGCCATCACTGCGGACCGAGACTACAATGAGCAGTTCTTC.

This clonotype is medium-sized within its sample. A library prepared for alpha chains yielded this beta chain as an off-target read; its size is of little meaning. This chain uses TRBV24-1 with TRBJ2-2; D is possibly TRBD2 (6 bases). Trimming pared 0 bases from V and 13 bases from J, leaving 11 bases between. Germline lookup yields CDR1 KGHDR and CDR2 SFDVKD. The CDR3 loop spans 13 amino acids. CDR3 protein: CATSDLTSGRLFF. CDR3 nucleotide sequence: TGTGCCACCAGTGATTTGACGTCCGGGAGGCTGTTTTTT.

This clonotype was counted ten times or more. Since the library was made to target alpha chains, this beta chain is a stray read and its abundance is not meaningful. V gene TRBV7-9 combines with J gene TRBJ1-2; a weak D match, TRBD1 (5 bases). The CDR3 has 13 amino acids. Per the germline V gene, CDR1 is SEHNR and CDR2 is FQNEAQ (reference sequence). Trimming cost V 1 base and J 6 bases, with 9 bases left between them. DNA of the CDR3: TGTGCCAGCAGCTTAGGAGGGGTCGATGGCTACACCTTC. It is translated as CASSLGGVDGYTF.

This clonotype has at least ten counts. This beta chain was picked up by a library intended for alpha chains and is off target, so its count carries little meaning. The chain uses TRBV9 and TRBJ2-5; D unclear. The CDR3 sequence is 14 residues long. Trimming took 0 bases from V and 2 from J, leaving 8 bases between them. In germline, CDR1 is SGDLS, CDR2 YYNGEE. The CDR3 region has the DNA TGTGCCAGCAGCGTAGGTAACACTCAAGAGACCCAGTACTTC. Protein product: CASSVGNTQETQYF.